These T cell receptor beta chains were read from a single sample in a study of shared clonotypes between healthy human individuals. Data came from immunoSEQ multiplex PCR; TCRdb stores just in-frame clones and leaves some out. The repertoire holds some 2,000,000 clones, with more than 90% as singletons. The sample taken for sequencing was naive CD4+ T cells sorted from blood. Receptors were obtained from a man aged 18 to 29 in good health. Both conserved end residues are part of each CDR3. The order of the fields is D gene, J gene, V gene, CDR3 DNA, CDR3 protein. A D gene is named only where the DNA matches it firmly.

.,TRBJ1-5,TRBV28,TGTGCCAGCGGTAATCAGCCCCAGCATTTT,CASGNQPQHF
.,TRBJ1-1,TRBV10-3,TGTGCCACGGCGGGAATGAACACTGAAGCTTTCTTT,CATAGMNTEAFF
.,TRBJ2-7,TRBV5-6,TGTGCCAGCAGCTCTACTAGAGGGTCCTACGAGCAGTACTTC,CASSSTRGSYEQYF
.,TRBJ1-6,TRBV7-2,TGTGCCAGCAGCTTAGATGTTTCACCCCTCCACTTT,CASSLDVSPLHF
TRBD2,TRBJ2-3,TRBV5-1,TGCGCCAGCAGCTTTTCGACTAGCGAGGGGGATACGCAGTATTTT,CASSFSTSEGDTQYF
TRBD1,TRBJ2-6,TRBV7-9,TGTGCCAGCAGCTTAGAGAGAAGGACAGGGGCTGGGGCCAACGTCCTGACTTTC,CASSLERRTGAGANVLTF
.,TRBJ1-1,TRBV4-3,TGCGCCAGCAGCCAAGAGGTCCAGGGTGGAGGCACTGAAGCTTTCTTT,CASSQEVQGGGTEAFF
TRBD1,TRBJ1-6,TRBV11-2,TGTGCCAGCAGCCCCACCCCCGGGACAGGTCATTCACCCCTCCACTTT,CASSPTPGTGHSPLHF
.,TRBJ2-2,TRBV6-5,TGTGCCAGCAGTCGAGGACCAGCGCGTCAGCTGTTTTTT,CASSRGPARQLFF
TRBD1,TRBJ1-2,TRBV5-8,TGTGCCAGCAGCGCCCGGGACAGGGGAGCATTGGGCTATGGCTACACCTTC,CASSARDRGALGYGYTF
.,TRBJ1-1,TRBV4-2,TGTGCCAGCAGCCGGGGACTAATATACGCTGAAGCTTTCTTT,CASSRGLIYAEAFF
TRBD2,TRBJ2-3,TRBV5-1,TGCGCCAGCAGCTGGGGACTAGCGGGAGTGGATACGCAGTATTTT,CASSWGLAGVDTQYF
TRBD2,TRBJ2-5,TRBV10-2,TGCGCCAGCTCGACTAGCGGGATACAAGAGACCCAGTACTTC,CASSTSGIQETQYF
TRBD1,TRBJ1-1,TRBV5-1,TGCGCCAGCAGTCCCGGGACAGGGCCGAACACTGAAGCTTTCTTT,CASSPGTGPNTEAFF
TRBD2,TRBJ2-5,TRBV5-1,TGCGCCAGCAGCTCTGGAAGAGGGAGGGGAGTCGCCATCCAAGAGACCCAGTACTTC,CASSSGRGRGVAIQETQYF
.,TRBJ2-3,TRBV4-3,TGCGCCAGCAGCCAAGATTTAGATACGCAGTATTTT,CASSQDLDTQYF
TRBD1,TRBJ2-3,TRBV5-1,TGCGCCAGCAGCTTAGGACAGGAGGAAGATACGCAGTATTTT,CASSLGQEEDTQYF
.,TRBJ2-2,TRBV6-5,TGTGCCAGCAGAGGAGACATCCCGCCTGGGGAGCTGTTTTTT,CASRGDIPPGELFF